The text below deals with one TCR beta chain. Its antigen is not identified. The CDR3 is 17 amino acids. The germline V gene has CDR1 WNHNN and CDR2 SYGVQD (reference sequence). The trim removed 0 bases at V and 4 bases at J, leaving 10 bases unmatched. These data are taken from a study of T cell responses to AZD1222 COVID-19 vaccine. Notes on the study in general: Per reports, nearly half of all spike-specific TCRs target regions that are unmutated in variants. In all cases, repertoires were sampled only after the peak T cell response.

TCRdb's copy holds only in-frame clones and misses some; the assay was immunoSEQ multiplex PCR. The sample has about 120,000 clones; around nine tenths are singletons. The sequence was obtained from an adult in good health. This specimen consisted of peripheral blood, obtained on day 0 of AZD1222 vaccination. The chain combines TRBV10-1 with TRBJ2-7; 9 positions agree with TRBD2. The CDR3, as DNA: TGCGCCAGCAGTGAGTCAAGTGGGCTAGCGGGGCAGTACGAGCAGTACTTC. It yields the protein CASSESSGLAGQYEQYF.